This entry lists 32 T cell receptor beta chains sequenced from one sample in a study of blood T cell repertoires in COVID-19. Profiled with immunoSEQ multiplex PCR; TCRdb holds only in-frame clones, not every one. The sample lists more than 20,000 clones, around 69% occurring once. Input material: peripheral blood. The receptors shown here come from a human donor in a cohort sampled during active or convalescent COVID-19.

This clone showed up just a few times. A read error may account for a junction end that differs from germline. The chain links TRBV15 to TRBJ1-1, with D perhaps matching TRBD1 (5 bases). The germline V gene has CDR1 LNHNV and CDR2 YYDKDF (reference sequence). The CDR3 is 13 amino acids. CDR3 DNA sequence: TGTGCCACCAGTAGAGCAGGGTACACTGAAGCTTTCTTT. This encodes CATSRAGYTEAFF.

This chain connects TRBV11-3 to TRBJ2-2; D gene uncertain. Germline CDR1 and CDR2: SGHNT and YENEEA. V was clipped by 3 bases and J by 6 bases, with 11 bases between them. This CDR3 is 14 amino acids long. The CDR3 here is CASSFRDKPGELFF. CDR3 coding DNA: TGTGCCAGCAGCTTTAGAGACAAGCCCGGGGAGCTGTTTTTT.

The chain is built from TRBV19 and TRBJ1-1; unclear D gene. Germline V gene data show CDR1 as LNHDA and CDR2 as SQIVND (reference sequence). The CDR3 covers 14 residues. V lost 7 bases and J lost 0, with 12 bases in between. CDR3 nucleotide sequence: TGTGCCAGTAATCCGAGGGTCATGAACACTGAAGCTTTCTTT. It yields the protein CASNPRVMNTEAFF.

The CDR3 region has the DNA TGTGCCAGCAGCCGGGGCGGGATCGAGCAGTACTTC. Encoded protein: CASSRGGIEQYF. This sequence joins TRBV3-1 (or the pseudogene TRBV3-2) and TRBJ2-7; weak D call: TRBD2 (6 bases). CDR3 size: 12 residues. Trimming took 4 bases from V and 6 from J, leaving 10 bases between them. The germline gives CDR1 LGHDT, CDR2 YNNKEL (reference sequence).

The chain is built from TRBV9 and TRBJ2-2; TRBD2 might be the D (6 bases). There are 16 residues in the CDR3. The V end was cut by 0 bases, the J end by 1 base, with 10 bases between. CDR1 is SGDLS, CDR2 YYNGEE, per germline. Written as DNA, the CDR3 is TGTGCCAGCAGCGTAGGGAGAGCGGGGAACACCGGGGAGCTGTTTTTT. Amino acids: CASSVGRAGNTGELFF. Using reference TRBV9 and TRBJ2-2 for the parts outside the CDR3, the full variable domain is DSGVTQTPKHLITATGQRVTLRCSPRSGDLSVYWYQQSLDQGLQFLIQYYNGEERAKGNILERFSAQQFPDLHSELNLSSLELGDSALYFCASSVGRAGNTGELFFGEGSRLTVL.

The V and J genes are TRBV28 and TRBJ1-5; unclear D gene. V lost 5 bases and J lost 1, with 6 bases in between. The germline V gene has CDR1 MDHEN and CDR2 SYDVKM. The CDR3 loop spans 13 amino acids. Here the CDR3 reads CASSLLSNQPQHF. The CDR3 bases are TGTGCCAGCAGTCTACTCAGCAATCAGCCCCAGCATTTT.

The V and J genes are TRBV4-1 and TRBJ2-7; D is perhaps TRBD1 (6 bases). Trimming cost V 0 bases and J 4 bases, with 16 bases left between them. The CDR3 consists of 16 residues. Germline lookup yields CDR1 MGHRA and CDR2 YSYEKL. CDR3 sequence: CASSQDTSRGGYEQYF. The CDR3 bases are TGCGCCAGCAGCCAAGATACGTCGCGAGGGGGATACGAGCAGTACTTC.

This chain links TRBV6-5 with TRBJ1-1; perhaps TRBD1 as D (6 bases). Germline lookup yields CDR1 MNHEY and CDR2 SVGAGI. The CDR3 length is 16 residues. With 1 base removed from V and 3 bases from J, the gap between germline ends came to 15 bases. CDR3 in amino acids: CASSYFPTGDDTEAFF. CDR3 in DNA: TGTGCCAGCAGTTACTTCCCGACAGGAGACGACACTGAAGCTTTCTTT.

The chain employs TRBV20-1 and TRBJ1-5, with D perhaps TRBD1 (6 bases). The V and J ends lost 5 bases and 7 bases respectively, with 9 bases between them. CDR3 length equals 11 residues. Looked up from germline, CDR1 is DFQATT and CDR2 is SNEGSKA (reference sequence). The CDR3 sequence is CSAAGDQPQHF. The CDR3 DNA sequence: TGCAGTGCTGCAGGGGACCAGCCCCAGCATTTT.

V usage is TRBV9 and J usage is TRBJ1-3, with unresolved D. The V gene's germline CDR1 is SGDLS and CDR2 YYNGEE. This CDR3 has 16 residues. The germline V and J ends were trimmed by 2 bases and 0 bases, with 12 bases remaining between them. The CDR3 reads CASSVFNSNSGNTIYF. In DNA, the CDR3 is TGTGCCAGCAGCGTTTTTAACAGCAACTCTGGAAACACCATATATTTT.

This clone was counted only a few times. V gene TRBV11-2 combines with J gene TRBJ2-3; a weak D match, TRBD2 (5 bases). The CDR3 loop spans 15 amino acids. The germline CDR1 and CDR2 sequences are SGHAT and FQNNGV. V gave up 1 base and J gave up 4 bases, with 12 bases separating them. Here the CDR3 DNA reads TGTGCCAGCAGCTTAGCGGGGTTTGCGGCAGATACGCAGTATTTT. Protein product: CASSLAGFAADTQYF.

The rearrangement joins TRBV10-3 to TRBJ2-5; 8 bases are shared with TRBD1. The CDR3 has 15 amino acids. V lost 6 bases and J lost 0; bases outside the gene matches: 6. CDR1 is ENHRY, CDR2 SYGVKD, per germline. The CDR3 spells CAIRPGQAYQETQYF. The CDR3 bases are TGTGCCATCAGACCGGGACAGGCGTACCAAGAGACCCAGTACTTC.

The chain combines TRBV30 with TRBJ2-7; no clear D gene. The CDR3 is 11 amino acids. Germline values: CDR1 GTSNPN, CDR2 SVGIG (reference sequence). Trimming removed 1 base at V and 3 bases at J, with 4 bases between. CDR3 protein: CAWSGSYEQYF. Here the CDR3 DNA reads TGTGCCTGGAGTGGCAGCTACGAGCAGTACTTC.

This clone was detected a few times. The same CDR3 arises from other DNA sequences in this sample as well. V and J are TRBV6-6 and TRBJ2-5, with 7 bases matching TRBD2. The CDR3 extends over 13 amino acids. CDR1 is MNHNY, CDR2 SVGAGI, per germline (reference sequence). With V trimmed by 7 bases and J by 4 bases, 6 bases remained unmatched. CDR3 coding DNA: TGTGCCAGCACTCCCCCGGGGGGAGAGACCCAGTACTTC. Its protein is CASTPPGGETQYF.

This chain links TRBV6-5 with TRBJ2-1; D unresolved. This CDR3 spans 14 amino acids. Germline CDR1 and CDR2: MNHEY and SVGAGI. Trimming pared 2 bases from V and 8 bases from J, leaving 13 bases between. The CDR3 coding sequence is TGTGCCAGCAGTTACAGGCGTCCGGCGGATGAGCAGTTCTTC. As protein: CASSYRRPADEQFF.

A few counts support this clone. The V and J genes are TRBV4-1 and TRBJ2-7; TRBD2 matches at 9 bases. V shed 1 base, J shed 0 bases, and the junction held 10 bases outside the gene matches. Germline V lookup: CDR1 MGHRA, CDR2 YSYEKL. This CDR3 is built from 18 residues. CDR3 DNA sequence: TGCGCCAGCAGCCAAGTAGCGGGAGCGTTGGGGGTCTCCTACGAGCAGTACTTC. Protein sequence: CASSQVAGALGVSYEQYF.

The chain links TRBV5-6 to TRBJ1-6, with 7 bases identical to TRBD1. The germline CDR1 and CDR2 sequences are SGHDT and YYEEEE. This CDR3 contains 18 residues. Germline trimming cut 0 bases from V and 7 bases from J; bases unmatched to any gene: 13. The CDR3 sequence: CASSLAVTTTGWNSPLHF. The CDR3 DNA sequence: TGTGCCAGCAGCTTGGCCGTTACTACGACAGGGTGGAATTCACCCCTCCACTTT.

The chain couples TRBV29-1 to TRBJ1-2; possible D gene TRBD1, 5 bases. The CDR3 totals 13 residues. V lost 5 bases and J 7 bases, leaving 17 bases between the germline ends. Germline loops: CDR1 SQVTM, CDR2 ANQGSEA. CDR3 DNA: TGCAGCGTTAAGGGGCAGACGTTGAGTGGCTACACCTTC. It encodes CSVKGQTLSGYTF.

This chain connects TRBV4-1 to TRBJ2-5, with a weak D call TRBD2 (6 bases). Germline V gives CDR1 MGHRA, CDR2 YSYEKL. V lost 1 base to trimming and J lost 4 bases, with 10 bases between them. CDR3 length equals 14 residues. CDR3 nucleotides: TGCGCCAGCAGCCAAGTTCGCGGGATAGAGACCCAGTACTTC. Amino acid sequence: CASSQVRGIETQYF.

As to this clone: This same CDR3 is encoded by further DNA sequences in the sample. The V gene is TRBV28, the J gene TRBJ1-6; D ambiguous. The CDR3 has 11 amino acids. Germline V gives CDR1 MDHEN, CDR2 SYDVKM. The germline V and J ends were trimmed by 4 bases and 8 bases, with 3 bases remaining between them. CDR3 sequence (DNA): TGTGCCAGCAGTTCCGATTCACCCCTCCACTTT. This gives the protein CASSSDSPLHF.

In its sample, this clone was seen once. One end of the junction does not line up with germline, which may come from a read error. J is TRBJ1-1 and V is TRBV29-1; D is unclear. Looked up from germline, CDR1 is SQVTM and CDR2 is ANQGSEA. CDR3 length: 12 amino acids. The CDR3 DNA follows: TGCAGCGTTCAAGAAGACACCTTGAAGGCTTTCTTT. Residues: CSVQEDTLKAFF.

In this sample, this clone turned up a few times. The CDR3 sequence is CASSLERGGYTF. Written as DNA, the CDR3 is TGCGCCAGCAGCTTGGAACGGGGTGGCTACACCTTC. V is TRBV5-1 and J is TRBJ1-2; no definite D call. This CDR3 spans 12 amino acids. Germline V lookup: CDR1 SGHRS, CDR2 YFSETQ. Trimming left V 0 bases short and J 7 bases short, with 7 bases between.

The V call is TRBV18, the J call TRBJ2-7, with D tentatively TRBD2 (5 bases). The V and J ends lost 8 bases and 2 bases respectively, with 13 bases between them. Germline-derived CDR1 and CDR2 are KGHSH and LQKENI. This CDR3 has 13 amino acids. The DNA of the CDR3 is TGTGCCAGCAGGGAGAAAACAACCTACGAGCAGTACTTC. Amino acids: CASREKTTYEQYF.

The V gene is TRBV27, the J gene TRBJ2-1; tentatively, D is TRBD2 (6 bases). V was trimmed by 1 base and J by 8 bases, leaving 18 bases between them. CDR1 is MNHEY and CDR2 is SMNVEV in the germline V gene (reference sequence). The length of the CDR3 is 16 residues. The CDR3 loop reads CASSLYGGRTGYEQFF. As DNA, the CDR3 is TGTGCCAGCAGTTTATATGGGGGGAGGACCGGGTATGAGCAGTTCTTC.

This chain links TRBV3-1 (or the pseudogene TRBV3-2) with TRBJ1-5; D remains ambiguous. This CDR3 is 15 amino acids long. Germline V gene data show CDR1 as LGHDT and CDR2 as YNNKEL (reference sequence). Trimming left V 0 bases short and J 2 bases short, with 8 bases between. CDR3 in amino acids: CASSQDRRGNQPQHF. Written as DNA, the CDR3 is TGTGCCAGCAGCCAAGATCGTAGAGGCAATCAGCCCCAGCATTTT.

The chain combines TRBV2 with TRBJ2-5, with D possibly TRBD2 on 5 matching bases. Germline-derived CDR1 and CDR2 are SNHLY and FYNNEI. V was shortened by 7 bases and J by 3 bases, with 24 bases between the two germline ends. The CDR3 contains 17 residues. The CDR3 sequence is CASKPLILAISKETQYF. CDR3 in DNA: TGTGCCAGCAAACCGCTCATTCTAGCCATATCAAAAGAGACCCAGTACTTC.

This clone appeared a single time. The chain recombines TRBV2 with TRBJ1-1; D remains unclear. Per germline, CDR1 SNHLY and CDR2 FYNNEI. The CDR3 is 11 residues long. Trimming cost V 4 bases and J 5 bases, with 5 bases left between them. CDR3 sequence reads: CASSVETEAFF. The DNA for the CDR3 is TGTGCCAGCAGTGTGGAGACTGAAGCTTTCTTT.

The chain links TRBV6-5 to TRBJ1-2, with D possibly TRBD1 on 5 matching bases. Per germline, CDR1 MNHEY and CDR2 SVGAGI. V was trimmed by 5 bases and J by 5 bases, leaving 18 bases between them. The CDR3 contains 15 residues. The CDR3 here is CASSRYGQGSYGYTF. CDR3 DNA: TGTGCCAGCAGTAGGTATGGGCAGGGATCTTATGGCTACACCTTC.

The V call is TRBV29-1, the J call TRBJ1-4; maybe TRBD1 (5 bases). V shed 5 bases and J shed 7 bases, with 11 bases lying between them. This CDR3 contains 12 residues. Germline V gene lookup returns CDR1 SQVTM and CDR2 ANQGSEA. The CDR3 sequence is CSVRGSGEKLFF. DNA of the CDR3: TGCAGCGTTCGGGGGTCGGGTGAAAAACTGTTTTTT.

V and J are TRBV6-1 and TRBJ1-5, with 10 bases fitting TRBD1. The CDR3 runs to 14 residues. Trimming at V came to 5 bases and at J to 5 bases, leaving 3 bases not matched to a gene. Germline loops: CDR1 MNHNS, CDR2 SASEGT. CDR3: CASSLDRGDQPQHF. Written as DNA, the CDR3 is TGTGCCAGCAGTTTGGACAGGGGGGATCAGCCCCAGCATTTT.

This chain links TRBV2 with TRBJ1-3, with D tentatively TRBD1 (5 bases). Germline assignment: CDR1 SNHLY and CDR2 FYNNEI. CDR3 length equals 17 residues. The germline V and J ends were trimmed by 6 bases and 0 bases, with 18 bases remaining between them. The CDR3 DNA sequence: TGTGCCAGCAGGGACCTGCAGGGACTTTACTCTGGAAACACCATATATTTT. This sequence encodes CASRDLQGLYSGNTIYF. The variable domain in full, with the rest retrieved from reference TRBV2 and TRBJ1-3, is EPEVTQTPSHQVTQMGQEVILRCVPISNHLYFYWYRQILGQKVEFLVSFYNNEISEKSEIFDDQFSVERPDGSNFTLKIRSTKLEDSAMYFCASRDLQGLYSGNTIYFGEGSWLTVV.

V usage is TRBV7-6 and J usage is TRBJ2-3; TRBD2 matches 11 bases. Per germline, CDR1 SGHVS and CDR2 FNYEAQ. The CDR3 loop spans 14 amino acids. Trimming took 9 bases from V and 1 from J; bases not matched to a gene: 3. CDR3 DNA sequence: TGTGCCAGGGGGACTAGCGGATGCACAGATACGCAGTATTTT. Translated, it gives CARGTSGCTDTQYF.